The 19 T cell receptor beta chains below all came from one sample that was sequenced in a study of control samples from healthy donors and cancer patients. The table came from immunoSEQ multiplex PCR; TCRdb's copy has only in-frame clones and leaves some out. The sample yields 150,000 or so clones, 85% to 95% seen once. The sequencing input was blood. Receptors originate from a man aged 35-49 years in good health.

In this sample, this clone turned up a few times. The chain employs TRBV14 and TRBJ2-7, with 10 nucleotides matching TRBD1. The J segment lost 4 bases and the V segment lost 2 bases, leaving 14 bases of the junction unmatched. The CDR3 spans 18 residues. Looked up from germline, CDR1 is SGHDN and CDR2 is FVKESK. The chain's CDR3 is CASSQQGIPGQGSYEQYF. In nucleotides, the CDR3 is TGTGCCAGCAGCCAACAGGGGATACCGGGACAGGGGTCGTACGAGCAGTACTTC.

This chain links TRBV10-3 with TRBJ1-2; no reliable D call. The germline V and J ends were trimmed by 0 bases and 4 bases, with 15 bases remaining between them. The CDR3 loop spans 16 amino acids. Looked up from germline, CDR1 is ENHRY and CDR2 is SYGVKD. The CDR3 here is CAISESTLLVAYGYTF. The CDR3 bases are TGTGCCATCAGTGAGTCGACACTGCTGGTGGCCTATGGCTACACCTTC.

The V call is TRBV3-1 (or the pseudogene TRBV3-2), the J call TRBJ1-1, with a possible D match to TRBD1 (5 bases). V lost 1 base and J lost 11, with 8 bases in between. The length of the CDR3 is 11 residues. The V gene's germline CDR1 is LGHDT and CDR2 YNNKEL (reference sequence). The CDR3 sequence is CASSQGGVAFF. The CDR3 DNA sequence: TGTGCCAGCAGCCAAGGAGGGGTGGCTTTCTTT.

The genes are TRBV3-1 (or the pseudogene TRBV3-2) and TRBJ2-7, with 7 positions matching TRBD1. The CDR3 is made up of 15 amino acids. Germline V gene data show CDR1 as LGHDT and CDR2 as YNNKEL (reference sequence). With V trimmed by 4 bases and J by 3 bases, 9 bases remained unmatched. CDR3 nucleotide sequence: TGTGCCAGCAGCCGGAAGACAGGGAATTTCTACGAGCAGTACTTC. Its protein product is CASSRKTGNFYEQYF.

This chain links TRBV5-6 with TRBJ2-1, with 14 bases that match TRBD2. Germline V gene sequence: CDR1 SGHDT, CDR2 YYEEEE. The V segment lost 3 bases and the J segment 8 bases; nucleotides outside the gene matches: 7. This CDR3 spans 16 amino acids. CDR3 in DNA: TGTGCCAGCAGCTCCGGGACTAGCGGGAGTTTTTATGAGCAGTTCTTC. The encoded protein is CASSSGTSGSFYEQFF.

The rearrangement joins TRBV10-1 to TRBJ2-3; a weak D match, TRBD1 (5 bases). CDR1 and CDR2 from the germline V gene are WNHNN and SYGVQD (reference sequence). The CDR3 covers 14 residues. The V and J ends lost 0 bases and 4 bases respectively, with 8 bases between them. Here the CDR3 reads CASSESGAADTQYF. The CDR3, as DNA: TGCGCCAGCAGTGAGTCAGGGGCGGCAGATACGCAGTATTTT.

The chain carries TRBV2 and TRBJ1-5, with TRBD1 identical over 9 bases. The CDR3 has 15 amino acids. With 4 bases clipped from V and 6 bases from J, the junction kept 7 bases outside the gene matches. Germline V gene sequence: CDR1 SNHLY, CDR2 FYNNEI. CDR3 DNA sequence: TGTGCCAGCAGTGTCGGGACAGGGTGGACTCAGCCCCAGCATTTT. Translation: CASSVGTGWTQPQHF.

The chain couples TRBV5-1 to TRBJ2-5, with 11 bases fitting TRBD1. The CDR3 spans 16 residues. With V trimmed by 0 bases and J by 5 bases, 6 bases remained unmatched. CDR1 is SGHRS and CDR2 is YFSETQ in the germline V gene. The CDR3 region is CASSLAERDRGETQYF. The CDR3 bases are TGCGCCAGCAGCTTGGCTGAAAGGGACAGGGGGGAGACCCAGTACTTC. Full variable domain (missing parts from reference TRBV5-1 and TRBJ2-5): KAGVTQTPRYLIKTRGQQVTLSCSPISGHRSVSWYQQTPGQGLQFLFEYFSETQRNKGNFPGRFSGRQFSNSRSEMNVSTLELGDSALYLCASSLAERDRGETQYFGPGTRLLVL.

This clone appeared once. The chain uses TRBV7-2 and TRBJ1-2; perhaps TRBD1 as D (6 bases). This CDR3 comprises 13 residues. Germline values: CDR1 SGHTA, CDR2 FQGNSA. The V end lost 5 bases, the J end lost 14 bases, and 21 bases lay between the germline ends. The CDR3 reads CASSLGKGGRSTF. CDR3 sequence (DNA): TGTGCCAGCAGCCTGGGAAAGGGGGGCCGTTCGACCTTC. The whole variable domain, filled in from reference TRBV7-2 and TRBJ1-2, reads GAGVSQSPSNKVTEKGKDVELRCDPISGHTALYWYRQSLGQGLEFLIYFQGNSAPDKSGLPSDRFSAERTGGSVSTLTIQRTQQEDSAVYLCASSLGKGGRSTFGSGTRLTVV.

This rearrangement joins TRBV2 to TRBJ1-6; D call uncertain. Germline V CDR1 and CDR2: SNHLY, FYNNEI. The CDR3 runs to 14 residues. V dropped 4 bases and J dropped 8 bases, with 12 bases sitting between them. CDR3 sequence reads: CASSGSRNYSPLHF. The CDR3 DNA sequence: TGTGCCAGCAGTGGGTCCAGGAATTATTCACCCCTCCACTTT.

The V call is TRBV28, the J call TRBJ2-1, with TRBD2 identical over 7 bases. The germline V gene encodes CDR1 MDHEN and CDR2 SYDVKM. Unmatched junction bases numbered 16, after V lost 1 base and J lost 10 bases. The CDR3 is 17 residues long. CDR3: CASSLSWSGTTPMEQFF. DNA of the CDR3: TGTGCCAGCAGTTTATCGTGGTCTGGGACTACCCCTATGGAGCAGTTCTTC.

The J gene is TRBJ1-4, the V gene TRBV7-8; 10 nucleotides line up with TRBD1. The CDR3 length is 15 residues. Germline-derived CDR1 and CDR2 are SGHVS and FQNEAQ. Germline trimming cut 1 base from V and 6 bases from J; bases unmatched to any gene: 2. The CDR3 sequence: CASSLVGTGDEKLFF. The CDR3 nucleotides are TGTGCCAGCAGCTTAGTCGGGACAGGGGATGAAAAACTGTTTTTT.

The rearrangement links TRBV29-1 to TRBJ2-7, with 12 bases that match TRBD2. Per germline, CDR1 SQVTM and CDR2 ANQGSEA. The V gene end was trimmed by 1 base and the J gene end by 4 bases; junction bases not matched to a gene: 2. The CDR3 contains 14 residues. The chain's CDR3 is CSVEGTSGAYEQYF. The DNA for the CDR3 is TGCAGCGTTGAAGGGACTAGCGGGGCGTACGAGCAGTACTTC.

CDR3 in DNA: TGTGCCACCAGTGACCCCTCCGGGGGGCCTAATTCACCCCTCCACTTT. Its translation is CATSDPSGGPNSPLHF. The chain is built from TRBV24-1 and TRBJ1-6, with a tentative D call TRBD1 (6 bases). The germline CDR1 and CDR2 sequences are KGHDR and SFDVKD. The CDR3 length is 16 residues. V lost 4 bases and J 6 bases, leaving 15 bases between the germline ends.

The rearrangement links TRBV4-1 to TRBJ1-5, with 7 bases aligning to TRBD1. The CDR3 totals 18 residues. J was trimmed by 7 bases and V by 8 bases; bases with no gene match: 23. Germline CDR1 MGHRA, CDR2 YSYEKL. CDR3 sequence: CASLSRQGISIRGQPQHF. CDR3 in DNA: TGCGCCAGCCTATCGCGACAGGGAATTTCAATCCGGGGGCAGCCCCAGCATTTT.

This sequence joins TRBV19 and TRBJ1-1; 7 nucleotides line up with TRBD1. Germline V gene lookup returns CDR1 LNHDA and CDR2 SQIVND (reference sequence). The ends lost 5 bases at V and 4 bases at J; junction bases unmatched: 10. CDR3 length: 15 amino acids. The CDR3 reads CASSPPDRVVTEAFF. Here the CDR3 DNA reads TGTGCCAGTAGTCCACCCGACAGGGTGGTCACTGAAGCTTTCTTT.

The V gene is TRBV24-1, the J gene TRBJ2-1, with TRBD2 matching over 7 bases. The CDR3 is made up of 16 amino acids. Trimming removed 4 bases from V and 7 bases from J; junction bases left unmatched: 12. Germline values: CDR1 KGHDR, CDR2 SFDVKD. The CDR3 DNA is TGTGCCACCAGTGACATATGGGGGGGGACCTGGAATGAGCAGTTCTTC. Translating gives CATSDIWGGTWNEQFF.

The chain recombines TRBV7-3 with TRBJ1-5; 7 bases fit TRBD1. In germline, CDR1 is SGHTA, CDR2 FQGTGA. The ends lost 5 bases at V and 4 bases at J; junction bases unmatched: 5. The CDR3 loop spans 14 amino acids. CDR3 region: CASSPTGSNQPQHF. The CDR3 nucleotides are TGTGCCAGCAGCCCGACAGGGTCAAATCAGCCCCAGCATTTT.

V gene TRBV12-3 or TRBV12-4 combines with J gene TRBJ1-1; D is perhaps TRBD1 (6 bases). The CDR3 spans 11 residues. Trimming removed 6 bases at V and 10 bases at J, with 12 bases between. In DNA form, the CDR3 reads TGTGCCAGCAGGGTAGGGACATCAGCTTTCTTT. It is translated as CASRVGTSAFF.